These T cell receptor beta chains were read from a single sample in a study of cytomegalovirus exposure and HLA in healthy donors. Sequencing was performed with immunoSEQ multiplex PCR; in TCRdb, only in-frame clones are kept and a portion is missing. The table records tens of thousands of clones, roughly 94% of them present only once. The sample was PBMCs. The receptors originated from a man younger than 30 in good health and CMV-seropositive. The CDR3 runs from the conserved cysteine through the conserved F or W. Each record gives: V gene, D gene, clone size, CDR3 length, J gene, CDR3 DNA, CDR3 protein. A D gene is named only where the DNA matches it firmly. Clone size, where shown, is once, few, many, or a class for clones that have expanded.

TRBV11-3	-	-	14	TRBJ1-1	TGTGCCAGCAGCTTAGCCGGGTCCAACACTGAAGCTTTCTTT	CASSLAGSNTEAFF
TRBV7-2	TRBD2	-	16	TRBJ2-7	TGTGCCAGCAGCTTAGCTCTAGCGGGAGGGTACCACGAGCAGTACTTC	CASSLALAGGYHEQYF
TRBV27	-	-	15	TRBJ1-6	TGTGCCAGCAGGCCCGGGTGGTCCTATAATTCACCCCTCCACTTT	CASRPGWSYNSPLHF
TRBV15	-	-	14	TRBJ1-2	TGTGCCACCAGCAGGGCCCAAAGTAACTATGGCTACACCTTC	CATSRAQSNYGYTF
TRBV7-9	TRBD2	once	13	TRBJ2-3	TGTGCCAGCTCTAGCGGGGCGACAGATACGCAGTATTTT	CASSSGATDTQYF
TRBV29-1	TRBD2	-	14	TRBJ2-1	TGCAGCGTTGATGGACTAGTAGGGTTAGATGAGCAGTTCTTC	CSVDGLVGLDEQFF
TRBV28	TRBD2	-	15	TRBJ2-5	TGTGCCAGCAGTAGTAGCGGGAGACTACAAGAGACCCAGTACTTC	CASSSSGRLQETQYF
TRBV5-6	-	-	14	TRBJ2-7	TGTGCCAGCAGCTTAAGCGGGACAATTTACGAGCAGTACTTC	CASSLSGTIYEQYF
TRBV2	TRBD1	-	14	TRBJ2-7	TGTGCCAGCAGTGGACAGGGAAGGCCCTACGAGCAGTACTTC	CASSGQGRPYEQYF
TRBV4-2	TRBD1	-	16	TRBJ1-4	TGTGCCAGCAGCCAAGAGGGGGACAGGCTTAATGAAAAACTGTTTTTT	CASSQEGDRLNEKLFF
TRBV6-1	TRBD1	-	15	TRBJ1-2	TGTGCCAGCAGTACCGGGACAGGGGGAGCCTATGGCTACACCTTC	CASSTGTGGAYGYTF
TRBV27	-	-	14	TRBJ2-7	TGTGCCAGCAGCCGCGGAAGTTATGGTACGCAGCAGTACTTC	CASSRGSYGTQQYF
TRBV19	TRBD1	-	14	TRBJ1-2	TGTGCCAGTAGTATGGGGGACAGTAACTATGGCTACACCTTC	CASSMGDSNYGYTF
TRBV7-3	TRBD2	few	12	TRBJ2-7	TGTGCCAGCAGCTCCCCTGGCGGGAGGCAATTTTTC	CASSSPGGRQFF
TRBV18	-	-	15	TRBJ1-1	TGTGCCAGCTCACCACCTGAGGGCAGAGGCACTGAAGCTTTCTTT	CASSPPEGRGTEAFF
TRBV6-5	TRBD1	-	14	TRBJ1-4	TGTGCCAGCAGCTATAACAGGGGGTTGAGGAAACTGTTTTTT	CASSYNRGLRKLFF
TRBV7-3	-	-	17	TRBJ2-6	TGTGCCAGCAGCTTAATGGCCCGAAGCTCTGGGGCCAACGTCCTGACTTTC	CASSLMARSSGANVLTF
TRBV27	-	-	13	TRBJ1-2	TGTGCCAGCAGTGGGCGTGCCAACTATGGCTACACCTTC	CASSGRANYGYTF
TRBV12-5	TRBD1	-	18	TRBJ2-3	TGTGCTAGTGGTTTGGGAATAAAGGACAGGATCTTCACAGATACGCAGTATTTT	CASGLGIKDRIFTDTQYF
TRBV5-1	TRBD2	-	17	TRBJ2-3	TGCGCCAGTTCGGCCGGGACTAGCGGGAGGGGTGCAGATACGCAGTATTTT	CASSAGTSGRGADTQYF
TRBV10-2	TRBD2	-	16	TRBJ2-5	TGCGCCACCTCCAGGACTAGCGGGGTCCCCCAAGAGACCCAGTACTTC	CATSRTSGVPQETQYF
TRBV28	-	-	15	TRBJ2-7	TGTGCCAGCAGTTCCCCACGGACTACCTCCTACGAGCAGTACTTC	CASSSPRTTSYEQYF
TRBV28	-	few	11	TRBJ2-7	TGTGCCAGCAGTTTGCGGTACGAGCAGTACTTC	CASSLRYEQYF
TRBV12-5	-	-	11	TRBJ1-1	TGTGCTAGTTCTACGAACACTGAAGCTTTCTTT	CASSTNTEAFF
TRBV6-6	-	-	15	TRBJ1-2	TGTGCCAGCAGTTACTCGGCACAGGCTGTTAATGGCTACACCTTC	CASSYSAQAVNGYTF
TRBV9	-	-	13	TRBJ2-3	TGTGCCAGCAGCGGCAGAGGCCCAGATACGCAGTATTTT	CASSGRGPDTQYF
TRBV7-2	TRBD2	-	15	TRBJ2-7	TGTGCCAGCAGCTTAGCTTTAGCGGGAGGGTCCGAGCAGTACTTC	CASSLALAGGSEQYF
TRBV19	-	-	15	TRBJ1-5	TGTGCCAGTAGTATAGTAACAGGGCGGGATCAGCCCCAGCATTTT	CASSIVTGRDQPQHF
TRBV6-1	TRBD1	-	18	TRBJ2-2	TGTGCCAGCAGTGAAAGTCTGGGACAGGTTTGGAACACCGGGGAGCTGTTTTTT	CASSESLGQVWNTGELFF
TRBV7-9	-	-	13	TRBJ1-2	TGTGCCAGCAGCTTTCCGGACACGGATGGCTACACCTTC	CASSFPDTDGYTF
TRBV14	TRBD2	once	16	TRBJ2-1	TGTGCCAGCAGCCCTATCAAGGGGAGGGCCCTCAATGAGCAGTTCTTC	CASSPIKGRALNEQFF
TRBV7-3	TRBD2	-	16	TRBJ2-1	TGTGCCAGCAGCGCCTCTAGCGGTAGCTCCTACAATGAGCAGTTCTTC	CASSASSGSSYNEQFF
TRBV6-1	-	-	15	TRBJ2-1	TGTGCCAGCAGCAGGACAGCTTCCAACTACAATGAGCAGTTCTTC	CASSRTASNYNEQFF
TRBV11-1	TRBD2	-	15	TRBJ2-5	TGTGCCAGCAGCACCGGGACTAGCGACCAAGAGACCCAGTACTTC	CASSTGTSDQETQYF
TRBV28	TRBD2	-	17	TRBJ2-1	TGTGCCAGCAGTCCCCACAGGGGTGGCGGGAGGGCCAATGAGCAGTTCTTC	CASSPHRGGGRANEQFF
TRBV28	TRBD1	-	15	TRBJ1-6	TGTGCCAGCAGTCCCTCGACAGGGCCAGATTCACCCCTCCACTTT	CASSPSTGPDSPLHF
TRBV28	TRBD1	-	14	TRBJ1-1	TGTGCCAGCAGTCAGACAGGGAGAGGTGCTGAAGCTTTCTTT	CASSQTGRGAEAFF
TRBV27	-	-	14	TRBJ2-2	TGTGCCAGCAGTATCGGGGAAAACACCGGGGAGCTGTTTTTT	CASSIGENTGELFF
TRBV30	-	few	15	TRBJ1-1	TGTGCCTGGAGTCCCTCGATAGGGAGAGGTACTGAAGCTTTCTTT	CAWSPSIGRGTEAFF
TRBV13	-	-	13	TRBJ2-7	TGTGCCAGCAGCTTAAACCGGGGTTACGAGCAGTACTTC	CASSLNRGYEQYF
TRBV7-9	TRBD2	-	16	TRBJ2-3	TGTGCCAGCAGTCCCTGGGCTAGCGGGGGCCCAGATACGCAGTATTTT	CASSPWASGGPDTQYF
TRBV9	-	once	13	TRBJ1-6	TGTGCCAGCAGCGCCTCCGGGGGTTCACCCCTCCACTTT	CASSASGGSPLHF
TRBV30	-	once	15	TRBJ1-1	TGTGCCTGGAGTGTATTGTACAGGGAAAACACTGAAGCTTTCTTT	CAWSVLYRENTEAFF
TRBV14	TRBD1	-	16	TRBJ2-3	TGTGCCAGCAGCCTGGGTTTGGACAGGGGTACAGATACGCAGTATTTT	CASSLGLDRGTDTQYF
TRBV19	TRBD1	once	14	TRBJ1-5	TGTGCCAGTAGCCTGGGACAGCAAAATCAGCCCCAGCATTTT	CASSLGQQNQPQHF
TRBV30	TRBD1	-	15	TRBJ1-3	TGTGCCTGGAGTCCGACGGGACAGGTGGGAAACACCATATATTTT	CAWSPTGQVGNTIYF
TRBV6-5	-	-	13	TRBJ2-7	TGTGCCAGCAGGGCGGAACAGGGTTACGAGCAGTACTTC	CASRAEQGYEQYF
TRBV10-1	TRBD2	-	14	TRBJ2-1	TGCGCCAGCAGTGAGTTCGCGGGAGGGGATGAGCAGTTCTTC	CASSEFAGGDEQFF
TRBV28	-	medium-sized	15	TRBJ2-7	TGTGCCAGCACCCCCGCCGAGGAGGGATCCTACGAGCAGTACTTC	CASTPAEEGSYEQYF
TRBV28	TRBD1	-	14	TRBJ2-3	TGTGCCAGCAGGAACGACAGGGGGGCAGATACGCAGTATTTT	CASRNDRGADTQYF
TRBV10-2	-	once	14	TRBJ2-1	TGCGCCAGCATTCGATCCCTCCGCGGCAATGAGCAGTTCTTC	CASIRSLRGNEQFF
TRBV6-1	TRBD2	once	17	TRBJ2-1	TGTGCCAGCAGTGAACGAGCGGGGATAAGCTCCTACAATGAGCAGTTCTTC	CASSERAGISSYNEQFF
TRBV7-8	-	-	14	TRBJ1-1	TGTGCCAGCAGCTTAACTAGAGGGAACACTGAAGCTTTCTTT	CASSLTRGNTEAFF
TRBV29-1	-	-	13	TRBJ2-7	TGCAGCGTTTCAACAGGGGAGGTATACGAGCAGTACTTC	CSVSTGEVYEQYF
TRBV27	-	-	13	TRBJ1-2	TGTGCCAGCAGTTTAACAGGGCTTTTTGGCTACACCTTC	CASSLTGLFGYTF